Here is one TCR beta chain with its context. Authors' processing steps: Estimation of nucleated cell counts relied on the amplification of reference gene primers. This table comes from immunoSEQ multiplex PCR, and its TCRdb copy is limited to in-frame clones, with some not included. V and J calls and clone size follow that table, whereas D and trimming were derived from the DNA. Among about 190,000 clones listed, just under 85% were seen once. This record comes from a study of blood T cell repertoires in COVID-19. At the level of the study: Acute and convalescent COVID-19 samples came from the United States, Italy and Spain. T cells, B-cell-depleted T cells, or PBMCs supplied cDNA or gDNA.

Losses at the gene ends were 8 bases for V and 4 bases for J; bases not matched to a gene: 14. The CDR3 is 16 amino acids. The germline gives CDR1 MNHEY, CDR2 SMNVEV (reference sequence). The genes are TRBV27 and TRBJ2-3; 8 nucleotides align to TRBD2. The source material was peripheral blood. This TCR was recovered from a woman in her 70s with active or convalescent COVID-19. Here the CDR3 reads CASHLRAGVGSDTQYF. CDR3 DNA: TGTGCCAGCCATCTGAGAGCGGGAGTGGGGTCAGATACGCAGTATTTT.